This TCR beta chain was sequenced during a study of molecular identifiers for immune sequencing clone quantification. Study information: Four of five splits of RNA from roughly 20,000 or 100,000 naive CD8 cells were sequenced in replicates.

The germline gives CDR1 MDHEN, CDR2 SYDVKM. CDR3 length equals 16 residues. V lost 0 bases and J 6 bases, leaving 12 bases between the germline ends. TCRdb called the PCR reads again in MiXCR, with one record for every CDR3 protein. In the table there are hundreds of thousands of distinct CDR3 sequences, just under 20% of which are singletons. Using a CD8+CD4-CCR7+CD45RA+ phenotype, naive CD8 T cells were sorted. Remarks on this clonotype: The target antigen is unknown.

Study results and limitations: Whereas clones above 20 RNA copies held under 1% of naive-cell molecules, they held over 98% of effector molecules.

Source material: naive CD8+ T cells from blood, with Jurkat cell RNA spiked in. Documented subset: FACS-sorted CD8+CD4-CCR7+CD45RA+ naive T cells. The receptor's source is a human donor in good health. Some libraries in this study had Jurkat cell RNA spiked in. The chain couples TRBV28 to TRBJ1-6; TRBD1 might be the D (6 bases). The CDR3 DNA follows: TGTGCCAGCAGTTTATGGGACAGAGACTCTAATTCACCCCTCCACTTT. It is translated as CASSLWDRDSNSPLHF.